What follows is one TCR beta chain and its context. cDNA came from about 0.46 to 1 ug RNA primed by random hexamers. An immunoSEQ multiplex PCR generated amplified TCR beta CDR3 products spanning 54 Vbeta and 13 Jbeta. TCRdb itself ran the immunoSEQ multiplex PCR reads through MiXCR, one entry per CDR3 protein. The profile shows hundreds of thousands of distinct CDR3 sequences, about 82% of them singletons. The data belong to a study of CD8 T cells in Susac syndrome. It was treatment-naive patients with stable or active relapsing-remitting disease who made up the multiple sclerosis controls. TEMRA cells were enriched by FACS, and CD4+ and CD8+ T cells were negatively isolated. The germline V gene encodes CDR1 MNHEY and CDR2 SMNVEV (reference sequence). This CDR3 region has 14 residues. The V gene end was trimmed by 3 bases and the J gene end by 4 bases; junction bases not matched to a gene: 5.

This receptor was identified in a human donor with multiple sclerosis. The chain has TRBV27 and TRBJ2-7; 8 bases match TRBD1. The sample taken for sequencing was CD8+ T cells from PBMCs. CDR3 DNA: TGTGCCAGCAGTTTCGCCCGACAGGGGTACGAGCAGTACTTC. Its translation: CASSFARQGYEQYF.